This T cell receptor (beta chain) originates from a study of regulatory T cells in long-lasting Graves disease. For the study at large: In persistent Graves' disease, antithyroid drugs had been taken for over 5 years and TSH receptor antibodies stayed positive.

TCR beta libraries were built with iRepertoire HTBI primers and Arm-PCR of CDR3 regions. TCRdb processed the multiplex PCR reads anew with MiXCR; each CDR3 protein has one entry. The sample shows 400,000 or so distinct CDR3 sequences, about a fifth of them seen only once. Time point specified: persistent/refractory GD, antithyroid drugs over 5 years with positive TRAb. PBMCs provided the RNA from which the TCR library was made. Staff took approximately 8.7 milliliters of peripheral blood and put it into EDTA tubes. Germline lookup yields CDR1 MNHNS and CDR2 SASEGT. This CDR3 comprises 17 residues. Trimming removed 2 bases from V and 5 bases from J; junction bases left unmatched: 13. There are many counts of this clonotype. Its target is not known. General study points: There were preferences for TRBV28, TRBJ1-2 and TRBJ2-5 in persistent disease. Tissue studied was limited to peripheral blood, excluding thyroid tissue.

The sample consisted of peripheral blood mononuclear cells (PBMCs), taken when the disease was refractory, from a patient treated with antithyroid drugs. This receptor was taken from a female donor with Graves disease. V and J are TRBV6-1 and TRBJ2-7; 9 nucleotides line up with TRBD1. The CDR3 region has the DNA TGTGCCAGCAGTGAACCTTACCAGACAGGGGGGAAGAACGAGCAGTACTTC. Translating gives CASSEPYQTGGKNEQYF.